The T cell receptor beta chain under discussion was sequenced for a study of beta chain features in type 1 diabetes. Study-level results: There was a moderate but significant shortening of TCRB CDR3s in all four CD4+ subsets of Type 1 diabetes patients.

V lost 6 bases to trimming and J lost 3 bases, with 14 bases between them. The CDR3 contains 15 residues. Per the germline V gene, CDR1 is SEHNR and CDR2 is FQNEAQ (reference sequence). The authors reverse transcribed all of the isolated RNA, so sequencing captured expressed TCRB transcripts. Profiling relied on immunoSEQ multiplex PCR, and the TCRdb table lists in-frame clones only, not all of them. The sample records about 650,000 clones, 12% being singletons. This clone was counted a few times. Antigen unknown. Sequences were obtained from naive CD4+ T cells from blood. The receptor was derived from a man aged 30 to 39 with type 1 diabetes. The V call is TRBV7-9, the J call TRBJ2-2; possible D gene TRBD1, 6 bases. The CDR3 loop is CASSFRTADTGELFF. The CDR3 DNA reads TGTGCCAGCAGTTTCCGGACAGCCGACACCGGGGAGCTGTTTTTT.